One and the same sample provided the 9 T cell receptor beta chains below, sequenced in a study of Ad26.COV2.S vaccination and SARS-CoV-2 variants. Assay: immunoSEQ multiplex PCR; the TCRdb copy retains only in-frame clones and omits some. Of 510,000 or so clones in the sample, around 85% were seen once. The sample's treatment: some 20 received Ad26.COV2.S at low or high dose, single or two shots; several received placebo; per-sample allocation not given. Repertoires come from day 63 after the first vaccine or placebo injection. The specimen was peripheral blood, collected in a trial of Ad26.COV2.S vaccine versus placebo. These receptors were collected from a person between 18 and 59 years old who received the Ad26.COV2.S COVID-19 vaccine or a placebo.

V is TRBV6-5 and J is TRBJ2-1; 10 bases match TRBD2. CDR3 size: 15 residues. Germline-derived CDR1 and CDR2 are MNHEY and SVGAGI. V shed 4 bases and J 9 bases; nucleotides not matched to a gene: 9. CDR3 amino acids: CASSSLAGGIGEQFF. The CDR3 region has the DNA TGTGCCAGCAGTTCTTTAGCGGGAGGAATTGGTGAGCAGTTCTTC.

The rearrangement joins TRBV3-1 (or the pseudogene TRBV3-2) to TRBJ2-1; unclear D gene. The CDR3 is 14 residues long. With 1 base removed from V and 4 bases from J, the gap between germline ends came to 8 bases. Looked up from germline, CDR1 is LGHDT and CDR2 is YNNKEL (reference sequence). The DNA for the CDR3 is TGTGCCAGCAGCCAAGCACCCAGTTACAATGAGCAGTTCTTC. Its protein product is CASSQAPSYNEQFF.

J is TRBJ2-1 and V is TRBV6-5; 10 bases are shared with TRBD2. Trimming removed 6 bases from V and 7 bases from J; junction bases left unmatched: 9. Germline values: CDR1 MNHEY, CDR2 SVGAGI. The CDR3 runs 15 residues. CDR3 nucleotides: TGTGCCAGCAGGGCCGGGGGTAGCGGGAGGAATGAGCAGTTCTTC. Translating it yields CASRAGGSGRNEQFF.

The chain has TRBV9 and TRBJ1-3, with D unresolved. V was pared by 0 bases and J by 1 base, with 11 bases between. CDR3 size: 16 residues. Germline loops: CDR1 SGDLS, CDR2 YYNGEE. The CDR3 DNA follows: TGTGCCAGCAGCGTAGCGAGTGTAGGGTCTGGAAACACCATATATTTT. Amino acids: CASSVASVGSGNTIYF. Full variable domain (outside the CDR3, taken from reference TRBV9 and TRBJ1-3): DSGVTQTPKHLITATGQRVTLRCSPRSGDLSVYWYQQSLDQGLQFLIQYYNGEERAKGNILERFSAQQFPDLHSELNLSSLELGDSALYFCASSVASVGSGNTIYFGEGSWLTVV.

This chain uses TRBV5-1 with TRBJ1-4; D is uncertain. Germline loops: CDR1 SGHRS, CDR2 YFSETQ. This CDR3 has 14 amino acids. Trimming shortened V by 5 bases and J by 8 bases, and 16 bases separated the two germline ends. The CDR3 spells CASRPELPGEKLFF. CDR3 DNA: TGCGCCAGCAGGCCAGAGCTCCCGGGGGAAAAACTGTTTTTT. Combining the CDR3 with reference TRBV5-1 and TRBJ1-4 gives the whole variable domain KAGVTQTPRYLIKTRGQQVTLSCSPISGHRSVSWYQQTPGQGLQFLFEYFSETQRNKGNFPGRFSGRQFSNSRSEMNVSTLELGDSALYLCASRPELPGEKLFFGSGTQLSVL.

The chain joins TRBV28 to TRBJ2-7; TRBD1 aligns across 8 bases. This CDR3 region has 15 residues. V was clipped by 6 bases and J by 0 bases; unmatched bases: 7. Germline V lookup: CDR1 MDHEN, CDR2 SYDVKM. CDR3 coding DNA: TGTGCCAGCAGAAGAGGACAGGGCCTCTCCTACGAGCAGTACTTC. Encoded protein: CASRRGQGLSYEQYF. The complete variable domain, with remaining parts taken from reference TRBV28 and TRBJ2-7, reads DVKVTQSSRYLVKRTGEKVFLECVQDMDHENMFWYRQDPGLGLRLIYFSYDVKMKEKGDIPEGYSVSREKKERFSLILESASTNQTSMYLCASRRGQGLSYEQYFGPGTRLTVT.

The V gene is TRBV9, the J gene TRBJ2-7; D is unclear. V was cut by 0 bases and J by 4 bases, with 8 bases left in between. Germline V CDR1 and CDR2: SGDLS, YYNGEE. The CDR3 totals 13 residues. CDR3 nucleotide sequence: TGTGCCAGCAGCGTAGGAAATGAATACGAGCAGTACTTC. This codes for CASSVGNEYEQYF.

The chain combines TRBV19 with TRBJ2-3; D is unclear. The germline V and J ends were trimmed by 2 bases and 3 bases, with 9 bases remaining between them. This CDR3 comprises 14 residues. The germline V gene has CDR1 LNHDA and CDR2 SQIVND (reference sequence). The CDR3 bases are TGTGCCAGTAGTATAAGGCCGTCAACAGATACGCAGTATTTT. Amino acid sequence: CASSIRPSTDTQYF.

The chain joins TRBV15 to TRBJ2-1, with D perhaps TRBD2 (6 bases). The CDR3 runs 15 residues. Germline loops: CDR1 LNHNV, CDR2 YYDKDF (reference sequence). The V end was cut by 5 bases, the J end by 1 base, with 12 bases between. The CDR3 here is CATSSAGPSYNEQFF. DNA of the CDR3: TGTGCCACCAGCTCAGCGGGCCCTTCCTACAATGAGCAGTTCTTC.